Below, 27 T cell receptor beta chains from the same sample are listed, as sequenced in a study of beta chain features in type 1 diabetes. Study observations and caveats: Across all four CD4+ subsets, people with type 1 diabetes showed modestly shorter TCRB CDR3s.

Their antigens are not known. All of the isolated RNA was reverse transcribed, so expressed TCRB transcripts were sequenced. Libraries were prepared by immunoSEQ multiplex PCR; TCRdb keeps only in-frame clonotypes and omits some of them. The sample holds hundreds of thousands of clones, 13% seen once. Sequenced sample: naive CD4+ T cells from blood. These TCRs come from a man between 18 and 29 years old with type 1 diabetes.

This clone was detected only a few times. The gene calls are TRBV4-1 and TRBJ1-1; D is ambiguous. Germline loops: CDR1 MGHRA, CDR2 YSYEKL. Trimming stripped 5 bases from V and 2 bases from J, with 18 bases between. The CDR3 covers 16 residues. The CDR3, as DNA: TGCGCCAGCAGCTCTGGCAATGGACGGCTAAACACTGAAGCTTTCTTT. Its protein product is CASSSGNGRLNTEAFF.

V usage is TRBV10-3 and J usage is TRBJ2-7, with 9 bases that match TRBD1. Germline CDR1 and CDR2: ENHRY and SYGVKD. The CDR3 spans 14 residues. The junction had 12 bases not matched to a gene; V was cut back by 10 bases and J by 5 bases. This CDR3 is CATMFGTGLDEQYF. In DNA, the CDR3 is TGTGCCACAATGTTCGGGACAGGGTTGGACGAGCAGTACTTC.

This clone has a handful of counts. The chain is built from TRBV5-1 and TRBJ2-1; TRBD1 aligns across 9 bases. The CDR3 consists of 14 residues. V shed 6 bases, J shed 2 bases, and the junction held 3 bases outside the gene matches. In germline, CDR1 is SGHRS, CDR2 YFSETQ. The DNA of the CDR3 is TGCGCCAGCACCCGACAGGGGGCCTACAATGAGCAGTTCTTC. Protein sequence: CASTRQGAYNEQFF.

V usage is TRBV30 and J usage is TRBJ1-1; D possibly corresponds to TRBD1 (6 bases). Germline-derived CDR1 and CDR2 are GTSNPN and SVGIG (reference sequence). The CDR3 is 15 residues long. The ends were cut back, 3 bases at V and 0 bases at J, with 14 bases in the middle. This chain's CDR3 is CAWSRTGTLNTEAFF. CDR3 DNA: TGTGCCTGGAGCCGAACCGGGACATTGAACACTGAAGCTTTCTTT.

The table lists this clone with a few counts. The chain carries TRBV15 and TRBJ1-2, with TRBD1 as a possible D gene (6 bases). Germline CDR1 reads LNHNV; CDR2 reads YYDKDF (reference sequence). V was cut by 0 bases and J by 4 bases, with 12 bases left in between. The CDR3 is made up of 15 amino acids. The CDR3, as DNA: TGTGCCACCAGCAGAGATCAGGGGACCTTCTATGGCTACACCTTC. It codes for CATSRDQGTFYGYTF.

J is TRBJ2-2 and V is TRBV4-1; D is perhaps TRBD2 (5 bases). The CDR3 spans 17 residues. Germline V gene sequence: CDR1 MGHRA, CDR2 YSYEKL. V lost 0 bases to trimming and J lost 5 bases, with 16 bases between them. CDR3 sequence: CASSQDPEVAYTGELFF. In DNA, the CDR3 is TGCGCCAGCAGCCAAGACCCGGAAGTAGCGTATACCGGGGAGCTGTTTTTT.

The chain employs TRBV6-6 and TRBJ2-1; possibly TRBD1 for D (7 bases). V lost 2 bases and J lost 6, with 11 bases in between. The CDR3 has 14 amino acids. Germline values: CDR1 MNHNY, CDR2 SVGAGI (reference sequence). CDR3 loop: CASSYRRGPNEQFF. The DNA of the CDR3 is TGTGCCAGCAGTTACAGGAGGGGGCCCAATGAGCAGTTCTTC.

This clone showed up just a few times. The rearrangement joins TRBV30 to TRBJ2-6, with no clear D. V lost 5 bases and J 0 bases, leaving 11 bases between the germline ends. Germline CDR1 and CDR2: GTSNPN and SVGIG (reference sequence). The CDR3 covers 15 residues. DNA for the CDR3: TGTGCCTGGGCTTCAATGTACTCTGGGGCCAACGTCCTGACTTTC. This gives the protein CAWASMYSGANVLTF.

This clone was seen a single time. The chain uses TRBV5-1 and TRBJ2-1; the D is unclear. This CDR3 contains 15 residues. Trimming removed 0 bases from V and 6 bases from J, with 13 bases in between. Germline CDR1 is SGHRS and CDR2 is YFSETQ. Written as DNA, the CDR3 is TGCGCCAGCAGCTTGGATATAGCCTACTCCAATGAGCAGTTCTTC. Protein: CASSLDIAYSNEQFF.

The rearrangement links TRBV5-6 to TRBJ2-1, with 7 bases fitting TRBD2. The length of the CDR3 is 14 residues. Germline V gene sequence: CDR1 SGHDT, CDR2 YYEEEE. V dropped 0 bases and J dropped 7; count of bases not matched to a gene: 4. CDR3 nucleotides: TGTGCCAGCAGCTTGGGCCAAGCGGGAAATGAGCAGTTCTTC. It encodes CASSLGQAGNEQFF.

V gene TRBV9 combines with J gene TRBJ1-4; D remains unclear. This CDR3 spans 15 amino acids. Trimming removed 4 bases from V and 3 bases from J, with 13 bases in between. CDR1 SGDLS and CDR2 YYNGEE come from the germline V gene. The CDR3 region has the DNA TGTGCCAGCAGCTCCCTGGACGGGGCTAATGAAAAACTGTTTTTT. Its protein is CASSSLDGANEKLFF.

With respect to this clone: Different DNA sequences within this sample yield the same CDR3. V and J are TRBV18 and TRBJ2-7, with D possibly TRBD2 on 6 matching bases. Per the germline V gene, CDR1 is KGHSH and CDR2 is LQKENI. This CDR3 has 12 residues. The V end lost 3 bases, the J end lost 4 bases, and 7 bases lay between the germline ends. The CDR3 here is CASSPGGYEQYF. CDR3 bases: TGTGCCAGCTCACCTGGGGGGTACGAGCAGTACTTC.

In its sample, this clone was seen a few times. One end of the junction varies from germline; a read error may be responsible. The chain links TRBV6-5 to TRBJ2-3; 10 bases fit TRBD2. CDR3 length: 13 residues. Germline V lookup: CDR1 MNHEY, CDR2 SVGAGI. The CDR3 DNA is TGCCCTCGGAAGACTAGCGGGCCCGGGGCGCAGTATTTT. This codes for CPRKTSGPGAQYF.

In this sample, this clone turned up once. This chain connects TRBV28 to TRBJ1-6; D is uncertain. The CDR3 sequence is 13 residues long. Trimming shortened V by 3 bases and J by 6 bases, and 6 bases separated the two germline ends. Germline assignment: CDR1 MDHEN and CDR2 SYDVKM. The CDR3 loop is CASSLLGNSPLHF. As DNA, the CDR3 is TGTGCCAGCAGTTTGTTAGGTAATTCACCCCTCCACTTT. Full variable domain (outside the CDR3, taken from reference TRBV28 and TRBJ1-6): DVKVTQSSRYLVKRTGEKVFLECVQDMDHENMFWYRQDPGLGLRLIYFSYDVKMKEKGDIPEGYSVSREKKERFSLILESASTNQTSMYLCASSLLGNSPLHFGNGTRLTVT.

There are a few counts of this clone. The chain joins TRBV19 to TRBJ1-1; D ambiguous. CDR3 size: 15 residues. Germline lookup yields CDR1 LNHDA and CDR2 SQIVND (reference sequence). Trimming pared 7 bases from V and 5 bases from J, leaving 20 bases between. The CDR3 here is CASKIGPLEFTEAFF. The CDR3 bases are TGTGCCAGTAAAATAGGGCCCCTCGAATTTACTGAAGCTTTCTTT.

The chain combines TRBV6-6 with TRBJ2-2; unclear D gene. Between the trimmed V and J ends, which lost 7 bases and 2 bases, there was a span of 11 bases. The CDR3 sequence is 14 residues long. Germline CDR1 is MNHNY and CDR2 is SVGAGI (reference sequence). The chain's CDR3 is CASIPRVNTGELFF. The CDR3, as DNA: TGTGCCAGCATCCCACGGGTAAACACCGGGGAGCTGTTTTTT.

The CDR3 nucleotides are TGTGCCAGCAGCACGACGGGACAGGGACCCCTATTTGAGCAGTTCTTC. Its translation: CASSTTGQGPLFEQFF. V is TRBV9 and J is TRBJ2-1; TRBD1 agrees at 9 bases. J lost 9 bases, V lost 4 bases, and 14 bases had no gene match. Germline V gene lookup returns CDR1 SGDLS and CDR2 YYNGEE. The CDR3 length is 16 residues.

V is TRBV7-9 and J is TRBJ1-5; a possible D gene is TRBD1 (6 bases). Trimming shortened V by 2 bases and J by 0 bases, and 11 bases separated the two germline ends. The CDR3 runs to 16 residues. Germline CDR1 is SEHNR and CDR2 is FQNEAQ (reference sequence). CDR3 sequence reads: CASSLWQQGSNQPQHF. CDR3 in DNA: TGTGCCAGCAGCTTATGGCAACAGGGTAGCAATCAGCCCCAGCATTTT. Together with reference TRBV7-9 and TRBJ1-5, the CDR3 gives the full variable domain: DTGVSQNPRHKITKRGQNVTFRCDPISEHNRLYWYRQTLGQGPEFLTYFQNEAQLEKSRLLSDRFSAERPKGSFSTLEIQRTEQGDSAMYLCASSLWQQGSNQPQHFGDGTRLSIL.

The chain links TRBV7-9 to TRBJ1-2, with D uncertain. Germline V gene sequence: CDR1 SEHNR, CDR2 FQNEAQ (reference sequence). The CDR3 loop spans 13 amino acids. Trimming left V 0 bases short and J 8 bases short, with 10 bases between. The CDR3 nucleotides read TGTGCCAGCAGCTTAGCGGAGGGTTACGGCTACACCTTC. Amino acids: CASSLAEGYGYTF.

The CDR3 bases are TGTGCCAGCGGAAGTGATTCCTATAATTCACCCCTCCACTTT. This encodes CASGSDSYNSPLHF. The chain uses TRBV2 and TRBJ1-6; D gene uncertain. Trimming shortened V by 8 bases and J by 1 base, and 9 bases separated the two germline ends. The CDR3 is 14 residues long. Germline values: CDR1 SNHLY, CDR2 FYNNEI.

A few counts support this clone. V and J are TRBV29-1 and TRBJ2-5; D is unclear. The germline gives CDR1 SQVTM, CDR2 ANQGSEA. The CDR3 extends over 13 amino acids. V lost 1 base and J 4 bases, leaving 10 bases between the germline ends. CDR3 residues: CSVEVMVGETQYF. The DNA for the CDR3 is TGCAGCGTTGAAGTTATGGTCGGAGAGACCCAGTACTTC.

The V gene is TRBV4-1, the J gene TRBJ2-7, with D uncertain. The germline V gene has CDR1 MGHRA and CDR2 YSYEKL. The CDR3 is made up of 14 amino acids. V lost 4 bases to trimming and J lost 0 bases, with 10 bases between them. The CDR3 sequence is CASSPWQISYEQYF. As DNA, the CDR3 is TGCGCCAGCAGCCCGTGGCAGATCTCCTACGAGCAGTACTTC.

The chain recombines TRBV29-1 with TRBJ2-7, with a possible D match to TRBD2 (6 bases). The V and J ends lost 3 bases and 4 bases respectively, with 16 bases between them. The CDR3 is made up of 14 amino acids. The germline gives CDR1 SQVTM, CDR2 ANQGSEA. The CDR3: CSVDGPAGGYEQYF. DNA of the CDR3: TGCAGCGTTGACGGGCCAGCCGGGGGATACGAGCAGTACTTC.

The chain recombines TRBV6-4 with TRBJ1-1; no clear D gene. CDR1 is MRHNA and CDR2 is SNTAGT in the germline V gene. The CDR3 sequence is 13 residues long. Trimming left V 5 bases short and J 0 bases short, with 7 bases between. CDR3 loop: CASSSRLNTEAFF. The CDR3 coding sequence is TGTGCCAGCAGTTCCAGGCTGAACACTGAAGCTTTCTTT.

Remarks on this clone: The same CDR3 also results from other DNA sequences found in this sample. The genes are TRBV27 and TRBJ1-1, with D unresolved. Trimming pared 2 bases from V and 1 base from J, leaving 5 bases between. The CDR3 is 13 amino acids. Germline V lookup: CDR1 MNHEY, CDR2 SMNVEV (reference sequence). CDR3 bases: TGTGCCAGCAGTTTAAGGTCGAACACTGAAGCTTTCTTT. This translates into CASSLRSNTEAFF.

This clone was recorded a few times. The chain carries TRBV5-6 and TRBJ1-3; D gene uncertain. Deletions cut 0 bases from V and 0 bases from J, with 10 bases between. Germline-derived CDR1 and CDR2 are SGHDT and YYEEEE. This CDR3 is built from 16 residues. In DNA form, the CDR3 reads TGTGCCAGCAGCTTGGTGTCGACCGACTCTGGAAACACCATATATTTT. Amino acid sequence: CASSLVSTDSGNTIYF.

In its sample, this clone was seen a few times. This rearrangement joins TRBV29-1 to TRBJ2-7, with unresolved D. V lost 1 base to trimming and J lost 2 bases, with 6 bases between them. Germline CDR1 and CDR2: SQVTM and ANQGSEA. CDR3 length: 12 amino acids. The CDR3 spells CSVEAQTYEQYF. CDR3 in DNA: TGCAGCGTTGAAGCTCAGACCTACGAGCAGTACTTC.